A single sample gave rise to the 19 T cell receptor beta chains below, sequenced in a study of beta chain features in type 1 diabetes. General study findings and limits: Moderate but significant shortening of TCRB CDR3s was recorded in all four CD4+ subsets from Type 1 diabetes patients.

What was sequenced were expressed TCRB transcripts, since all of the isolated RNA had been reverse transcribed. Repertoires were generated with immunoSEQ multiplex PCR, while TCRdb's copy carries only in-frame clones and drops some. The data hold approximately 170,000 clones, with about 7.9% observed a single time. Antigen specificity for these receptors is unknown. Sequenced: central memory CD4+ T cells from blood. All receptors come from a young man with type 1 diabetes.

This clone was seen only a few times. The genes are TRBV2 and TRBJ2-3; a weak D match, TRBD2 (5 bases). V gave up 4 bases and J gave up 1 base, with 9 bases separating them. Germline V CDR1 and CDR2: SNHLY, FYNNEI. The CDR3 extends over 14 amino acids. This chain's CDR3 is CASSGVLGTDTQYF. The DNA for the CDR3 is TGTGCCAGCAGTGGCGTACTAGGCACAGATACGCAGTATTTT.

The V gene is TRBV29-1, the J gene TRBJ2-7; D remains unclear. This CDR3 spans 13 amino acids. Germline V gene sequence: CDR1 SQVTM, CDR2 ANQGSEA. The V end was cut by 4 bases, the J end by 5 bases, with 15 bases between. CDR3 nucleotides: TGCAGCGTTGGGGCTGTTAACAATGACGAGCAGTACTTC. Its protein is CSVGAVNNDEQYF.

This clone occurred a few times. The rearrangement uses TRBV28 and TRBJ1-5; D perhaps matches TRBD1 (6 bases). CDR3 length: 15 amino acids. Germline V gives CDR1 MDHEN, CDR2 SYDVKM. V dropped 6 bases and J dropped 0 bases, with 12 bases sitting between them. CDR3 sequence (DNA): TGTGCCAGCAGACTGCGACAGGTTAGCAATCAGCCCCAGCATTTT. As protein: CASRLRQVSNQPQHF. The full variable domain, rest sourced from reference TRBV28 and TRBJ1-5, is DVKVTQSSRYLVKRTGEKVFLECVQDMDHENMFWYRQDPGLGLRLIYFSYDVKMKEKGDIPEGYSVSREKKERFSLILESASTNQTSMYLCASRLRQVSNQPQHFGDGTRLSIL.

This clone was seen only a few times. The chain employs TRBV30 and TRBJ2-7; a possible D gene is TRBD2 (7 bases). V was shortened by 0 bases and J by 7 bases, with 13 bases between the two germline ends. This CDR3 region has 13 residues. Per germline, CDR1 GTSNPN and CDR2 SVGIG (reference sequence). The CDR3 protein is CAWSVRRGGEQYF. DNA for the CDR3: TGTGCCTGGAGTGTACGGAGGGGGGGGGAGCAGTACTTC. The full variable domain, rest sourced from reference TRBV30 and TRBJ2-7, is SQTIHQWPATLVQPVGSPLSLECTVEGTSNPNLYWYRQAAGRGLQLLFYSVGIGQISSEVPQNLSASRPQDRQFILSSKKLLLSDSGFYLCAWSVRRGGEQYFGPGTRLTVT.

This clone has just a few counts. The J gene is TRBJ2-1, the V gene TRBV7-2, with D maybe TRBD2 (6 bases). The germline CDR1 and CDR2 sequences are SGHTA and FQGNSA. This CDR3 contains 14 residues. V gave up 0 bases and J gave up 10 bases, with 13 bases separating them. CDR3 region: CASSLALATNEQFF. CDR3 coding DNA: TGTGCCAGCAGCTTAGCGCTAGCGACTAACGAGCAGTTCTTC.

In this sample, this clone turned up a few times. The chain joins TRBV5-1 to TRBJ2-5, with TRBD2 matching over 9 bases. This CDR3 has 13 residues. The trim removed 4 bases at V and 5 bases at J, leaving 3 bases unmatched. Per the germline V gene, CDR1 is SGHRS and CDR2 is YFSETQ. CDR3 nucleotides: TGCGCCAGCAGCCTAGGACTAGCGGAGACCCAGTACTTC. This codes for CASSLGLAETQYF.

This rearrangement joins TRBV23-1 to TRBJ1-2, with no clear D. TRBV23-1 is marked as an open reading frame, function uncertain. Trimming pared 2 bases from V and 6 bases from J, leaving 16 bases between. CDR3 length: 15 residues. The CDR3 sequence: CASSQPFMRLNGYTF. The CDR3 nucleotides read TGCGCCAGCAGTCAACCGTTTATGAGGCTTAATGGCTACACCTTC.

The count of this clone is one. The sample has other DNA sequences that encode this CDR3 too. The gene calls are TRBV9 and TRBJ2-1, with 9 bases identical to TRBD2. Germline loops: CDR1 SGDLS, CDR2 YYNGEE. V gave up 2 bases and J gave up 3 bases; unmatched junction bases: 0. CDR3 length equals 14 residues. This CDR3 is CASSVSGGYNEQFF. CDR3 bases: TGTGCCAGCAGCGTTAGCGGGGGCTACAATGAGCAGTTCTTC.

This clone turned up a few times. V and J are TRBV7-8 and TRBJ2-1; 9 positions agree with TRBD2. V shed 1 base and J 0 bases; nucleotides not matched to a gene: 4. Germline V CDR1 and CDR2: SGHVS, FQNEAQ. The CDR3 runs 17 residues. CDR3 DNA: TGTGCCAGCAGCTTAGGCGGCGGGGGGGCCTCCTACAATGAGCAGTTCTTC. As protein: CASSLGGGGASYNEQFF.

This clone turned up a few times. This sample includes further DNA sequences coding for the same CDR3. The chain couples TRBV11-2 to TRBJ1-1; TRBD1 is a possible D gene (6 bases). CDR1 is SGHAT, CDR2 FQNNGV, per germline. There are 14 residues in the CDR3. V gave up 1 base and J gave up 5 bases, with 11 bases separating them. The CDR3 loop reads CASSLGTGNTEAFF. The CDR3 DNA is TGTGCCAGCAGCTTAGGAACAGGGAATACTGAAGCTTTCTTT.

This clone appeared many times. This rearrangement joins TRBV29-1 to TRBJ2-7, with D perhaps matching TRBD2 (6 bases). Trimming shortened V by 5 bases and J by 5 bases, and 13 bases separated the two germline ends. CDR1 SQVTM and CDR2 ANQGSEA come from the germline V gene. The CDR3 is 12 amino acids. The CDR3 sequence: CSVRSPGDEQYF. The CDR3 nucleotides read TGCAGCGTTCGGTCCCCGGGGGACGAGCAGTACTTC.

The chain uses TRBV5-4 and TRBJ1-2, with TRBD1 matching over 9 bases. J lost 6 bases, V lost 4 bases, and 10 bases had no gene match. Germline CDR1 and CDR2: SGHNT and YYREEE (reference sequence). The CDR3 has 15 amino acids. The CDR3 DNA reads TGTGCCAGCAGCCTCGACCAGACAGGGGGGGATGGCTACACCTTC. This gives the protein CASSLDQTGGDGYTF.

This clone has just a few counts. This chain connects TRBV27 to TRBJ2-7; 7 nucleotides line up with TRBD1. Germline CDR1 reads MNHEY; CDR2 reads SMNVEV (reference sequence). CDR3 size: 14 residues. J lost 2 bases, V lost 2 bases, and 3 bases had no gene match. The CDR3 is CASSLNRGPYEQYF. DNA of the CDR3: TGTGCCAGCAGTTTAAACAGGGGCCCCTACGAGCAGTACTTC.

This clone was recorded many times. V and J are TRBV18 and TRBJ2-5; maybe TRBD1 (6 bases). This CDR3 spans 15 amino acids. V was pared by 2 bases and J by 4 bases, with 14 bases between. Germline V lookup: CDR1 KGHSH, CDR2 LQKENI. The CDR3, as DNA: TGTGCCAGCTCACCAAGACAGGAATCGAGAGAGACCCAGTACTTC. Its translation: CASSPRQESRETQYF.

The rearrangement links TRBV7-2 to TRBJ2-3; D possibly corresponds to TRBD1 (5 bases). V was trimmed by 2 bases and J by 4 bases, leaving 13 bases between them. Germline CDR1 is SGHTA and CDR2 is FQGNSA. The CDR3 totals 15 residues. The CDR3 nucleotides are TGTGCCAGCAGCTTAAGGCCCAGGGTGCCAGATACGCAGTATTTT. Its translation is CASSLRPRVPDTQYF.

This clone appeared a few times. The V gene is TRBV5-4, the J gene TRBJ2-3; D possibly corresponds to TRBD2 (7 bases). V was cut by 3 bases and J by 4 bases, with 12 bases left in between. CDR1 is SGHNT, CDR2 YYREEE, per germline (reference sequence). The CDR3 is 14 amino acids. CDR3 DNA sequence: TGTGCCAGCAGCTCGAGGGGGGGGCCAGATACGCAGTATTTT. This translates into CASSSRGGPDTQYF.

This clone was counted only a few times. V is TRBV7-2 and J is TRBJ2-2, with D perhaps TRBD2 (5 bases). Trimming cost V 7 bases and J 7 bases, with 16 bases left between them. The V gene's germline CDR1 is SGHTA and CDR2 FQGNSA. The CDR3 sequence is 14 residues long. CDR3 in amino acids: CASMSVRGSGELFF. DNA for the CDR3: TGTGCCAGCATGAGTGTTCGTGGGAGCGGGGAGCTGTTTTTT.

The V and J genes are TRBV19 and TRBJ2-1; D uncertain. V was trimmed by 4 bases and J by 10 bases, leaving 17 bases between them. The CDR3 runs 14 residues. CDR1 is LNHDA and CDR2 is SQIVND in the germline V gene (reference sequence). The CDR3, as DNA: TGTGCCAGTAGTAAAGGCCTGGAGCTCGGGGAGCAGTTCTTC. This sequence encodes CASSKGLELGEQFF.

The CDR3 loop reads CASSPDVRETQYF. The CDR3 bases are TGTGCCAGCAGCCCCGATGTACGGGAGACCCAGTACTTC. V and J are TRBV9 and TRBJ2-5; unclear D gene. Germline assignment: CDR1 SGDLS and CDR2 YYNGEE. V lost 4 bases to trimming and J lost 5 bases, with 12 bases between them. This CDR3 comprises 13 residues.